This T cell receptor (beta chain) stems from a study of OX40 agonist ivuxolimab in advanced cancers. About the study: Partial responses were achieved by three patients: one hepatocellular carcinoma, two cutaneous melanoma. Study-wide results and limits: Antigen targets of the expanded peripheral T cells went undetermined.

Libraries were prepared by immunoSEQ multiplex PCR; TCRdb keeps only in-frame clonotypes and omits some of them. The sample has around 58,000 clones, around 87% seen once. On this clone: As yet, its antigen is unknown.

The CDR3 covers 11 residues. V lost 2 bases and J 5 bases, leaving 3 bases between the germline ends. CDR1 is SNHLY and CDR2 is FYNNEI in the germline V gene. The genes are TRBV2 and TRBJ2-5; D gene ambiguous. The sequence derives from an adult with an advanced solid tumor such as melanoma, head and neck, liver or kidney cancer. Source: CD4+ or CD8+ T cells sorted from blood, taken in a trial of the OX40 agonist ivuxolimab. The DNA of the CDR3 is TGTGCCAGCAGTGAATGGGAGACCCAGTACTTC. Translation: CASSEWETQYF.